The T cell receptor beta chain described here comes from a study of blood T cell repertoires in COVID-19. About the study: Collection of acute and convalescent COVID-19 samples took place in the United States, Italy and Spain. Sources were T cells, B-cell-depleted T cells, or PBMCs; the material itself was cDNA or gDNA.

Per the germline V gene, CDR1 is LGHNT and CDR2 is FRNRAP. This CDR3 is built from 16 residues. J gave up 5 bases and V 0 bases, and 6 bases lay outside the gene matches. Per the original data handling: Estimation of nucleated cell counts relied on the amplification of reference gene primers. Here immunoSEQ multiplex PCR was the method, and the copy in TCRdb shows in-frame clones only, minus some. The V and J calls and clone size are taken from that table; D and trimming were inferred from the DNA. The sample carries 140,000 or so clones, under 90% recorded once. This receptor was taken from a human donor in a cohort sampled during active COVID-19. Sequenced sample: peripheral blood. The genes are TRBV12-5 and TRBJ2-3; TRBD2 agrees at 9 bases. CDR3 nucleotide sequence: TGTGCTAGTGGTTTGGTACTCGGCGGGAGGGTAGATACGCAGTATTTT. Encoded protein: CASGLVLGGRVDTQYF. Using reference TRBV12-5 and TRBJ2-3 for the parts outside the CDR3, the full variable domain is DARVTQTPRHKVTEMGQEVTMRCQPILGHNTVFWYRQTMMQGLELLAYFRNRAPLDDSGMPKDRFSAEMPDATLATLKIQPSEPRDSAVYFCASGLVLGGRVDTQYFGPGTRLTVL.